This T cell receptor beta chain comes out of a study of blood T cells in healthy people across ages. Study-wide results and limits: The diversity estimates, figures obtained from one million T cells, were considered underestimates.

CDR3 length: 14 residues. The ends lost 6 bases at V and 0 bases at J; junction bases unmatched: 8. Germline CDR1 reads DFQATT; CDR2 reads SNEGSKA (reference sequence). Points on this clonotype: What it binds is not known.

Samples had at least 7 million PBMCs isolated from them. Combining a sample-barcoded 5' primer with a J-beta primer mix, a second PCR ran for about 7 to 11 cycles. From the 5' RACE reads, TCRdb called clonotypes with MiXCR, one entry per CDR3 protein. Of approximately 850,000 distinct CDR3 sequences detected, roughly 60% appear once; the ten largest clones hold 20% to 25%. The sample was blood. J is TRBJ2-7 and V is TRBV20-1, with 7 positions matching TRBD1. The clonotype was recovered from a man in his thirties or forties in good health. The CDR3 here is CSADGTANSYEQYF. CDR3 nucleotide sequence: TGCAGTGCCGATGGGACAGCTAACTCCTACGAGCAGTACTTC.